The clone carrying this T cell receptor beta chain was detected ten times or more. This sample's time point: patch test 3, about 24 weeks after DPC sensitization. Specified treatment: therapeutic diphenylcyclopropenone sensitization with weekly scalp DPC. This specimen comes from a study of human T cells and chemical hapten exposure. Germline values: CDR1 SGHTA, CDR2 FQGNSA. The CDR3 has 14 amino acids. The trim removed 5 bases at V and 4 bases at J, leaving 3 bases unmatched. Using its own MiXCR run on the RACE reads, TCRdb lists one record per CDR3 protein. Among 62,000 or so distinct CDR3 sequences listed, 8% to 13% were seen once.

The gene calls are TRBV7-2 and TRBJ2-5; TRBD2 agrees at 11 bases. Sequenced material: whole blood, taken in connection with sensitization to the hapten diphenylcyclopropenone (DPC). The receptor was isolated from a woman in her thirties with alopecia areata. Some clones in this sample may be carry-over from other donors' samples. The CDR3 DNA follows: TGTGCCAGCAGCCCAACTAGCGGGAGAGAGACCCAGTACTTC. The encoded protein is CASSPTSGRETQYF.